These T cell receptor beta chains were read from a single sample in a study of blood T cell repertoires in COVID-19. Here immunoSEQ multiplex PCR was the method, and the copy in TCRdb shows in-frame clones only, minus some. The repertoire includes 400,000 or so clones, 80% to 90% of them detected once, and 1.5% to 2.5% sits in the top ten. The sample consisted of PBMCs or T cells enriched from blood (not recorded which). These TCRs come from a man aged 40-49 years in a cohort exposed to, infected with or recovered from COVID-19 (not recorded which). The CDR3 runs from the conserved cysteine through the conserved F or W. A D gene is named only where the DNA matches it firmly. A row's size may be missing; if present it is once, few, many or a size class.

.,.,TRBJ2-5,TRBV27,CASRRLDQETQYF,TGTGCCAGCAGACGGCTAGACCAAGAGACCCAGTACTTC
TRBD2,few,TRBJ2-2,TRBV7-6,CASSLATSGRAFTGELFF,TGTGCCAGCAGCTTAGCGACTAGCGGGAGGGCCTTTACCGGGGAGCTGTTTTTT
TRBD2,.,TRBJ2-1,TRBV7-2,CASSFRYGTSGGNEQFF,TGTGCCAGCAGCTTCCGATACGGGACTAGCGGGGGCAATGAGCAGTTCTTC
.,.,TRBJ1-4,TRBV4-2,CASSPSGDSREKLFF,TGTGCCAGCAGCCCATCAGGGGATTCAAGAGAAAAACTGTTTTTT
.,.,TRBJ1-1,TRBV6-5,CATTVNTEAFF,TGTGCCACCACAGTGAACACTGAAGCTTTCTTT
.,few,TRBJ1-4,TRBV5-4,CASSLQQGGSGKLFF,TGTGCCAGCAGCTTGCAACAGGGAGGGTCGGGAAAACTGTTTTTT
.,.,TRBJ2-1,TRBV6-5,CASSYTRGGGEQFF,TGTGCCAGCAGTTACACGCGAGGGGGAGGGGAGCAGTTCTTC
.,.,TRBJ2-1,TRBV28,CASSLFSIRISYNEQFF,TGTGCCAGCAGTTTGTTCTCAATTAGAATCTCCTACAATGAGCAGTTCTTC
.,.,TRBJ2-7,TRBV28,CASSPPLTGVPHEQYF,TGTGCCAGCAGCCCCCCTTTGACAGGCGTCCCTCACGAGCAGTACTTC
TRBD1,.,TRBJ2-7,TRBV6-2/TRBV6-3,CASSRGGGGTSYEQYF,TGTGCCAGCAGCAGAGGGGGCGGCGGAACTTCCTACGAGCAGTACTTC
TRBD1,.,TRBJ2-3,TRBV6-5,CASSSAGGNTDTQYF,TGTGCCAGCAGTAGCGCAGGGGGCAACACAGATACGCAGTATTTT
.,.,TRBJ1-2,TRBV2,CASIKPTGTPNYGYTF,TGTGCCAGCATCAAACCTACCGGGACACCTAACTATGGCTACACCTTC
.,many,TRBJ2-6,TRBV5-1,CASSLTGTSGANVLTF,TGCGCCAGCAGCTTGACAGGGACCTCTGGGGCCAACGTCCTGACTTTC
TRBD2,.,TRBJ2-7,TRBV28,CASSAGLVYEQYF,TGTGCCAGCAGTGCAGGACTAGTCTACGAGCAGTACTTC
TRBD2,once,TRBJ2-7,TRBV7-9,CASSLWGSSGRAFPEQYF,TGTGCCAGCAGCTTATGGGGGTCTAGCGGGAGGGCTTTCCCCGAGCAGTACTTC
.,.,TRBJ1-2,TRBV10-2,CASSDRPGGYTF,TGCGCCAGCAGCGACAGGCCGGGAGGCTACACCTTC
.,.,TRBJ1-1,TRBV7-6,CASTLSGSTEAFF,TGTGCCAGCACCTTGAGCGGGAGCACTGAAGCTTTCTTT
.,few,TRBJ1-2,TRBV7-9,CASSLGFGGYTF,TGTGCCAGCAGCTTAGGTTTCGGGGGCTACACCTTC
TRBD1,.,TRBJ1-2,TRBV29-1,CSSNRGPRPPISNYGYTF,TGCAGCTCGAACAGGGGACCCCGACCCCCAATCAGTAACTATGGCTACACCTTC
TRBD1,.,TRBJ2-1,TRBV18,CASSTGERNEQFF,TGTGCCAGCTCCACAGGGGAACGGAATGAGCAGTTCTTC
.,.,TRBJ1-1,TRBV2,CASTPMGGGTEAFF,TGTGCCAGCACTCCCATGGGAGGCGGCACTGAAGCTTTCTTT
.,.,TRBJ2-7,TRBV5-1,CASSPQGPSHEQYF,TGCGCCAGCAGCCCCCAGGGGCCGTCTCACGAGCAGTACTTC
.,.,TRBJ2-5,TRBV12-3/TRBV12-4,CASSSTVQETQYF,TGTGCCAGCAGTTCGACAGTACAAGAGACCCAGTACTTC
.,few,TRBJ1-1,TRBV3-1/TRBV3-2,CASSLLGTEAFF,TGTGCCAGCAGCCTACTCGGGACTGAAGCTTTCTTT
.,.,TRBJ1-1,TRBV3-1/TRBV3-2,CASSQHAGIEINTEAFF,TGTGCCAGCAGCCAACACGCAGGGATCGAAATCAACACTGAAGCTTTCTTT
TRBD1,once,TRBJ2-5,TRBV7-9,CASSLWDRGPVETQYF,TGTGCCAGCAGCCTCTGGGACAGGGGGCCGGTGGAGACCCAGTACTTC
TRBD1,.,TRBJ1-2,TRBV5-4,CASSSDTGTGAYGYTF,TGTGCCAGCAGCTCGGATACCGGGACAGGGGCCTATGGCTACACCTTC
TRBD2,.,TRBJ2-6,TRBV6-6,CASSQKAGFISGANVLTF,TGTGCCAGCAGTCAAAAAGCGGGATTTATCTCTGGGGCCAACGTCCTGACTTTC